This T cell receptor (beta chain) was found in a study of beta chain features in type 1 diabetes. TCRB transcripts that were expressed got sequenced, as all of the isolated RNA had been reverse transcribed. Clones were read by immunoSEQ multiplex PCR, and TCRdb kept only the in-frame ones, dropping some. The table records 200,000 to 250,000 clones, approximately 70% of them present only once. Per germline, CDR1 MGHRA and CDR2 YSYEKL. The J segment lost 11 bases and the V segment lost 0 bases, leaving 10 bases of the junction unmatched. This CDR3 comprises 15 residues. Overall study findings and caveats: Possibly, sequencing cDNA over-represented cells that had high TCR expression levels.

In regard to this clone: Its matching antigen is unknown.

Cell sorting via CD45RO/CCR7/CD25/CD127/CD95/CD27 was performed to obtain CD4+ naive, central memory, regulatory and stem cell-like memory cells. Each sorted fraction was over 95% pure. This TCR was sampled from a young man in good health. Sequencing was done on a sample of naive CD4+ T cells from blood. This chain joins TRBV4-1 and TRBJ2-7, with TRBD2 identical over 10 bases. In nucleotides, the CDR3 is TGCGCCAGCAGCCAAGATCGTCTAGCGGGGGCGGTAAAGTACTTC. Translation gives CASSQDRLAGAVKYF.